This T cell receptor (beta chain) was documented in a study of identical twins. TCRdb itself ran the 5' RACE reads through MiXCR, one entry per CDR3 protein. In the table there are about 690,000 distinct CDR3 sequences, roughly 20% of which are singletons. The same data also went into a second study, on T cells expressing NK-cell markers. That study reports: Investigators obtained TCR beta repertoires from sorted CD3+CD56+NKG2C+, CD3+CD56+NKG2C- and CD3+CD56-NKG2C+ T cells. In more than five donors, dominant CD3+CD56+NKG2C+ clonotypes ranked among the top 10 CD8+ clonotypes.

The sample was PBMCs. This TCR came from a woman aged 18 to 35 in good health.

CDR3: CSVCRDSIAKNIQYF. DNA for the CDR3: TGCAGTGTTTGCCGGGACAGCATAGCCAAAAACATTCAGTACTTC. This chain links TRBV20-1 with TRBJ2-4; 7 bases are shared with TRBD1. After removal of 7 bases from V and 0 bases from J, the junction contained 9 bases not matched to a gene. In germline, CDR1 is DFQATT, CDR2 SNEGSKA (reference sequence). The CDR3 is made up of 15 amino acids.